This T cell receptor beta chain was identified during a study of CD8 T cells in Susac syndrome. Study observations and caveats: That the number of individuals in its TCR sequencing and HLA analysis was relatively small was acknowledged by the study.

Germline-derived CDR1 and CDR2 are MGHRA and YSYEKL. The CDR3 covers 12 residues. The ends were cut back, 1 base at V and 11 bases at J, with 12 bases in the middle. With regard to this clonotype: Its antigen is as yet unknown.

With random hexamers, 0.5 to 1 ug RNA was reverse transcribed. With immunoSEQ multiplex PCR, TCR beta CDR3 was amplified across 54 Vbeta and 13 Jbeta. TCRdb itself ran the immunoSEQ multiplex PCR reads through MiXCR, one entry per CDR3 protein. Counted here are around 280,000 distinct CDR3 sequences, about 85% occurring once; the ten biggest clones make up around 0.12%. Sequencing of TCR beta was performed on blood CD8+ and CD4+ T cells. The V gene is TRBV4-1, the J gene TRBJ2-7; no firm D call. The TCR originated in a human donor with multiple sclerosis. Sequenced input: CD8+ T cells from PBMCs. CDR3 DNA: TGCGCCAGCAGCCAAGGTGTTCAACCCAAGTACTTC. It yields the protein CASSQGVQPKYF.